The 20 T cell receptor beta chains below were found in one sample sequenced in a study of shared clonotypes between healthy human individuals. Sequenced by immunoSEQ multiplex PCR; TCRdb stores in-frame clones only, minus some. The table records about 120,000 clones, roughly two thirds of them present only once. Sequenced input: memory CD8+ T cells sorted from blood. The sample's subset: CD45RO+ cells pooled with CCR7-negative TemRA cells. Every receptor here comes from a woman aged 25 to 45 in good health.

This clone came up a few times. The genes are TRBV7-9 and TRBJ2-2, with D perhaps matching TRBD1 or TRBD2 (5 bases each). The CDR3 length is 17 residues. Per the germline V gene, CDR1 is SEHNR and CDR2 is FQNEAQ (reference sequence). V lost 4 bases and J 1 base, leaving 16 bases between the germline ends. CDR3 residues: CASSSTGREVNTGELFF. The CDR3 coding sequence is TGTGCCAGCAGCTCGACGGGGCGCGAGGTGAACACCGGGGAGCTGTTTTTT.

The chain is built from TRBV28 and TRBJ1-2; D is unresolved. Per the germline V gene, CDR1 is MDHEN and CDR2 is SYDVKM. This CDR3 has 14 residues. The ends were cut back, 1 base at V and 5 bases at J, with 11 bases in the middle. CDR3 nucleotide sequence: TGTGCCAGCAGTTTATTCCCCCATGGATATGGCTACACCTTC. Amino acid sequence: CASSLFPHGYGYTF.

This clone was seen repeatedly, ten times or more. V usage is TRBV11-2 and J usage is TRBJ2-7, with TRBD2 matching over 8 bases. CDR3 length equals 15 residues. Germline CDR1 reads SGHAT; CDR2 reads FQNNGV. With 3 bases clipped from V and 2 bases from J, the junction kept 6 bases outside the gene matches. The DNA for the CDR3 is TGTGCCAGCAGCTTTGCCCCCGGGGGGGCCTACGAGCAGTACTTC. This gives the protein CASSFAPGGAYEQYF.

The chain has TRBV6-6 and TRBJ2-1; D might be TRBD2 (5 bases). CDR1 and CDR2 (germline): MNHNY, SVGAGI (reference sequence). The CDR3 totals 15 residues. The ends were cut back, 4 bases at V and 9 bases at J, with 19 bases in the middle. The DNA for the CDR3 is TGTGCCAGCAGTTCCGGCGGCGGGTCGATCGGTGAGCAGTTCTTC. Translation gives CASSSGGGSIGEQFF.

In the case of this clone: Additional DNA sequences in this sample encode the identical CDR3. The chain joins TRBV19 to TRBJ2-1; no reliable D call. This CDR3 has 11 amino acids. Germline V gene lookup returns CDR1 LNHDA and CDR2 SQIVND (reference sequence). Trimming removed 4 bases at V and 4 bases at J, with 2 bases between. This CDR3 is CASSTYNEQFF. CDR3 coding DNA: TGTGCCAGTAGTACATACAATGAGCAGTTCTTC.

This clone was picked up a small number of times. This chain connects TRBV12-5 to TRBJ2-2, with no clear D. Trimming stripped 0 bases from V and 4 bases from J, with 0 bases between. The CDR3 is 12 amino acids. Germline V CDR1 and CDR2: LGHNT, FRNRAP. The CDR3, as DNA: TGTGCTAGTGGTTTGGTCACCGGGGAGCTGTTTTTT. It specifies CASGLVTGELFF.

The rearrangement links TRBV4-1 to TRBJ2-7; TRBD1 matches 10 bases. Trimming at V came to 4 bases and at J to 1 base, leaving 4 bases not matched to a gene. In germline, CDR1 is MGHRA, CDR2 YSYEKL. This CDR3 spans 15 amino acids. The CDR3: CASSPGQGTSYEQYF. DNA of the CDR3: TGCGCCAGCAGCCCGGGACAGGGGACTTCCTACGAGCAGTACTTC.

This clone was detected ten times or more. This chain uses TRBV25-1 with TRBJ2-5; possibly TRBD1 or TRBD2 for D (6 bases each). Germline V CDR1 and CDR2: MGHDK, SYGVNS. The CDR3 consists of 15 residues. V was shortened by 1 base and J by 5 bases, with 14 bases between the two germline ends. The CDR3 bases are TGTGCCAGCAGTGAATCGGGGGCCGACCGCGAGACCCAGTACTTC. Translation: CASSESGADRETQYF.

J is TRBJ1-2 and V is TRBV4-1, with D maybe TRBD1 (6 bases). Germline values: CDR1 MGHRA, CDR2 YSYEKL. Trimming took off 0 bases at V and 5 bases at J, with 10 bases between the two ends. This CDR3 region has 14 residues. In nucleotides, the CDR3 is TGCGCCAGCAGCCAAGATGGGGGGCTATATGGCTACACCTTC. This sequence encodes CASSQDGGLYGYTF.

A word on this clone: The same CDR3 can be traced to other DNA sequences in this sample. The DNA of the CDR3 is TGTGCCAGCAGTTATCCCAGGGGTGGCGGGGAGCTGTTTTTT. This sequence encodes CASSYPRGGGELFF. The chain recombines TRBV6-5 with TRBJ2-2, with D tentatively TRBD1 (6 bases). Germline V gene data show CDR1 as MNHEY and CDR2 as SVGAGI. The CDR3 has 14 residues. With 3 bases removed from V and 7 bases from J, the gap between germline ends came to 12 bases.

Ten or more counts support this clone. The V call is TRBV6-1, the J call TRBJ2-3; perhaps D is TRBD1 or TRBD2 (5 bases each). CDR1 and CDR2 (germline): MNHNS, SASEGT. CDR3 size: 14 residues. Trimming cost V 4 bases and J 4 bases, with 12 bases left between them. The CDR3 sequence: CASSVKQEADTQYF. The CDR3 DNA sequence: TGTGCCAGCAGTGTGAAACAGGAGGCAGATACGCAGTATTTT.

This clone was seen once. The CDR3, as DNA: TGTGCCATCAGTGAAGAGACTTCGGATACGCAGTATTTT. It codes for CAISEETSDTQYF. This rearrangement joins TRBV10-3 to TRBJ2-3; D unclear. Between the trimmed V and J ends, which lost 3 bases and 6 bases, there was a span of 10 bases. Germline CDR1 is ENHRY and CDR2 is SYGVKD. This CDR3 has 13 residues.

The chain couples TRBV28 to TRBJ2-5; the D is unclear. This CDR3 contains 15 residues. Germline CDR1 MDHEN, CDR2 SYDVKM. The ends were cut back, 3 bases at V and 5 bases at J, with 16 bases in the middle. CDR3 amino acids: CASSLGRPTLETQYF. As DNA, the CDR3 is TGTGCCAGCAGTTTGGGCAGACCAACCCTTGAGACCCAGTACTTC.

The chain links TRBV28 to TRBJ2-1, with 10 bases fitting TRBD2. The V gene's germline CDR1 is MDHEN and CDR2 SYDVKM. J was trimmed by 4 bases and V by 6 bases; bases with no gene match: 15. CDR3 size: 18 residues. CDR3 in amino acids: CASSRVTTGTSVYNEQFF. The DNA of the CDR3 is TGTGCCAGCAGCCGCGTGACTACTGGGACTAGCGTATACAATGAGCAGTTCTTC. Using reference TRBV28 and TRBJ2-1 for the parts outside the CDR3, the full variable domain is DVKVTQSSRYLVKRTGEKVFLECVQDMDHENMFWYRQDPGLGLRLIYFSYDVKMKEKGDIPEGYSVSREKKERFSLILESASTNQTSMYLCASSRVTTGTSVYNEQFFGPGTRLTVL.

The chain recombines TRBV25-1 with TRBJ2-5; D may match TRBD1 or TRBD2 (5 bases each). V gave up 8 bases and J gave up 1 base, with 17 bases separating them. The CDR3 is 15 amino acids. The germline V gene has CDR1 MGHDK and CDR2 SYGVNS. The CDR3: CASASESGTQETQYF. Here the CDR3 DNA reads TGTGCCAGCGCGAGCGAATCAGGGACCCAAGAGACCCAGTACTTC.

This clone was observed a few times. V is TRBV28 and J is TRBJ2-1; 10 bases match TRBD2. The CDR3 has 14 residues. With V trimmed by 8 bases and J by 7 bases, 8 bases remained unmatched. Germline assignment: CDR1 MDHEN and CDR2 SYDVKM. CDR3 in amino acids: CASGVAGGQNEQFF. The DNA of the CDR3 is TGTGCCAGCGGTGTAGCGGGAGGACAGAATGAGCAGTTCTTC. Based on the CDR3 plus reference TRBV28 and TRBJ2-1, the full variable domain is DVKVTQSSRYLVKRTGEKVFLECVQDMDHENMFWYRQDPGLGLRLIYFSYDVKMKEKGDIPEGYSVSREKKERFSLILESASTNQTSMYLCASGVAGGQNEQFFGPGTRLTVL.

As concerns this clone: The same CDR3 arises from other DNA sequences in this sample as well. This rearrangement joins TRBV27 to TRBJ2-1; D not certain. The CDR3 contains 15 residues. Trimming removed 2 bases from V and 1 base from J, with 9 bases in between. Germline V lookup: CDR1 MNHEY, CDR2 SMNVEV (reference sequence). The CDR3 sequence: CASSLRGPSYNEQFF. In DNA, the CDR3 is TGTGCCAGCAGTTTACGTGGGCCATCCTACAATGAGCAGTTCTTC.

As for this clone: The same CDR3 is also encoded by other DNA sequences in this sample. The chain joins TRBV28 to TRBJ2-1; D not resolved. Trimming stripped 6 bases from V and 6 bases from J, with 6 bases between. The CDR3 is 11 amino acids. Germline V gives CDR1 MDHEN, CDR2 SYDVKM. The CDR3 region has the DNA TGTGCCAGCAGCCTCGGCAATGAGCAGTTCTTC. It codes for CASSLGNEQFF.

The genes are TRBV6-4 and TRBJ2-3; D possibly uses TRBD1 or TRBD2 (5 bases each). V was pared by 0 bases and J by 5 bases, with 12 bases between. Germline CDR1 reads MRHNA; CDR2 reads SNTAGT. The CDR3 runs 15 residues. The CDR3: CASSDSEDGGDTQYF. In DNA form, the CDR3 reads TGTGCCAGCAGTGACTCGGAGGATGGGGGAGATACGCAGTATTTT.

The rearrangement links TRBV6-1 to TRBJ2-7, with D perhaps TRBD2 (5 bases). Germline CDR1 MNHNS, CDR2 SASEGT. The CDR3 consists of 14 residues. V lost 4 bases and J 2 bases, leaving 12 bases between the germline ends. CDR3 amino acids: CASSAAGSAYEQYF. CDR3 bases: TGTGCCAGCAGTGCGGCGGGCTCCGCCTACGAGCAGTACTTC.